This is a list of T cell receptor beta chains from one sample in a study of blood T cell repertoires in COVID-19. Generated by immunoSEQ multiplex PCR, the TCRdb table keeps only in-frame clones and is missing some. Of about 180,000 clones in the sample, about 88% are singletons; the top ten hold less than 3.5%. The sequencing sample was made of peripheral blood. These receptors were taken from a woman aged 25 to 39 with active or convalescent COVID-19. Both conserved end residues are part of each CDR3. The order of the fields is D gene, J gene, V gene, clone size, CDR3 DNA, CDR3 protein. The D gene is left open where the match is weak. Some rows mark clone size as missing; the rest say once, few, many or name a class of expanded clone.

D gene: -; J gene: TRBJ1-2; V gene: TRBV19; clone size: -; CDR3 DNA: TGTGCCAGTAGTCAGGGGCTGAGTGGCTACACCTTC; CDR3 protein: CASSQGLSGYTF
D gene: -; J gene: TRBJ2-7; V gene: TRBV12-1; clone size: -; CDR3 DNA: TGTGCCAGCAGCTTTGTGTGGGGAGCGGGGGTCTCCTACGAGCAGTACTTC; CDR3 protein: CASSFVWGAGVSYEQYF
D gene: -; J gene: TRBJ1-1; V gene: TRBV7-9; clone size: -; CDR3 DNA: TGTGCCAGCAGCTTGACTGGACACCCGAACACTGAAGCTTTCTTT; CDR3 protein: CASSLTGHPNTEAFF
D gene: TRBD1; J gene: TRBJ1-1; V gene: TRBV15; clone size: -; CDR3 DNA: TGTGCCACCACCTTGACAGGGATGAACACTGAAGCTTTCTTT; CDR3 protein: CATTLTGMNTEAFF
D gene: -; J gene: TRBJ2-6; V gene: TRBV5-4; clone size: -; CDR3 DNA: TGTGCCAGCAGCACCACAGGGTCCGGGGCCAACGTCCTGACTTTC; CDR3 protein: CASSTTGSGANVLTF
D gene: -; J gene: TRBJ2-7; V gene: TRBV2; clone size: -; CDR3 DNA: TGTGCCAGCATTTTAGCGGCCTACGAGCAGTACTTC; CDR3 protein: CASILAAYEQYF
D gene: TRBD1; J gene: TRBJ1-1; V gene: TRBV6-5; clone size: few; CDR3 DNA: TGTGCCAGCAGTTACCAGACAGGGAAAACTGAAGCTTTCTTT; CDR3 protein: CASSYQTGKTEAFF
D gene: TRBD1; J gene: TRBJ1-1; V gene: TRBV15; clone size: -; CDR3 DNA: TGTGCCACCAGCTTGCCAGGGACAGTTAACACTGAAGCTTTCTTT; CDR3 protein: CATSLPGTVNTEAFF
D gene: TRBD2; J gene: TRBJ2-2; V gene: TRBV29-1; clone size: -; CDR3 DNA: TGCAGCGTCGTCCCGGGACTAGCGCGAACCGGGGAGCTGTTTTTT; CDR3 protein: CSVVPGLARTGELFF
D gene: -; J gene: TRBJ1-1; V gene: TRBV6-5; clone size: -; CDR3 DNA: TGTGCCAGCGCTAGGTACACTGAAGCTTTCTTT; CDR3 protein: CASARYTEAFF
D gene: TRBD2; J gene: TRBJ2-5; V gene: TRBV3-1/TRBV3-2; clone size: -; CDR3 DNA: TGTGCCAGCAGCCACAAGTGGTCAAAGACTAGCGGGGGGTCCCTTGGGACCCAGTACTTC; CDR3 protein: CASSHKWSKTSGGSLGTQYF
D gene: TRBD1; J gene: TRBJ2-7; V gene: TRBV5-8; clone size: -; CDR3 DNA: TGTGCCAGCAGCTTGGTAGTGTCGGACAGGGGGCCTTACGAGCAGTACTTC; CDR3 protein: CASSLVVSDRGPYEQYF
D gene: -; J gene: TRBJ2-7; V gene: TRBV6-6; clone size: -; CDR3 DNA: TGTGCCAGCAGTTATGGGGGCTGGAGCTCCTACGAGCAGTACTTC; CDR3 protein: CASSYGGWSSYEQYF
D gene: -; J gene: TRBJ2-7; V gene: TRBV3-1/TRBV3-2; clone size: few; CDR3 DNA: TGTGCCAGCAGCCAAGGTGCCCGAGGCGAGCAGTACTTC; CDR3 protein: CASSQGARGEQYF
D gene: TRBD2; J gene: TRBJ2-5; V gene: TRBV18; clone size: -; CDR3 DNA: TGTGCCAGCTCACAGGTTTTCAGCGGGAGGGGCCAAGAGACCCAGTACTTC; CDR3 protein: CASSQVFSGRGQETQYF
D gene: TRBD1; J gene: TRBJ1-4; V gene: TRBV9; clone size: few; CDR3 DNA: TGTGCCAGCAGCGTAGCAGGGGGAACCTTGGAAAAACTGTTTTTT; CDR3 protein: CASSVAGGTLEKLFF
D gene: -; J gene: TRBJ1-1; V gene: TRBV3-1/TRBV3-2; clone size: -; CDR3 DNA: TGTGCCAGCAGCCAGGGGACACTGAACACTGAAGCTTTCTTT; CDR3 protein: CASSQGTLNTEAFF
D gene: TRBD2; J gene: TRBJ2-2; V gene: TRBV7-6; clone size: -; CDR3 DNA: TGTGCCAGCAGCTTAACGACTAGCGGGGGGGCAGCCGGGGAGCTGTTTTTT; CDR3 protein: CASSLTTSGGAAGELFF
D gene: -; J gene: TRBJ2-1; V gene: TRBV19; clone size: -; CDR3 DNA: TGTGCCACTTACCAGGGTAATGAGCAGTTCTTC; CDR3 protein: CATYQGNEQFF
D gene: TRBD1; J gene: TRBJ2-7; V gene: TRBV6-5; clone size: -; CDR3 DNA: TGTGCCAGCAGTAATGCAGGGGGTCAATACGAGCAGTACTTC; CDR3 protein: CASSNAGGQYEQYF
D gene: TRBD1; J gene: TRBJ2-7; V gene: TRBV5-4; clone size: -; CDR3 DNA: TGTGCCAGCAGCACGGACAGGGGGCGCAACGAGCAGTACTTC; CDR3 protein: CASSTDRGRNEQYF
D gene: TRBD1; J gene: TRBJ1-4; V gene: TRBV11-3; clone size: once; CDR3 DNA: TGTGCCAGCAGCGTGACAGGGGCCCATGAAAAACTGTTTTTT; CDR3 protein: CASSVTGAHEKLFF